This TCR beta chain was recovered during a study of shared clonotypes between healthy human individuals. Germline loops: CDR1 MDHEN, CDR2 SYDVKM. The CDR3 sequence is 15 residues long. J gave up 7 bases and V 4 bases, and 10 bases lay outside the gene matches. It was at deep level that the assay was run. Method: immunoSEQ multiplex PCR; TCRdb's copy keeps in-frame clones and lacks some. The repertoire consists of 330,000 or so clones, with roughly 70% occurring once and the leading ten covering 10%. Within Nashville, Tennessee resided all donors, each a Caucasian adult. Splitting the CD4+ cells yielded a CD45RA+ naive subset and a CD45RA-negative memory subset.

The source material was memory CD4+ T cells sorted from blood. Subset specified: CD45RA-negative fraction. This chain links TRBV28 with TRBJ1-5, with TRBD1 identical over 7 bases. The clonotype was recovered from a man under 40 in good health. The DNA of the CDR3 is TGTGCCAGCAGTTCTACAGGGGTCGGTCAACAGCCCCAGCATTTT. This translates into CASSSTGVGQQPQHF.